This TCR beta chain originates from a study of blood T cells in healthy people across ages. Overall study results and limits: It was the long-lived donors that had more naive CD4+ cells and higher diversity than aged donors.

As to this clonotype: Its antigen is still unknown.

The use of a sample-barcoded 5' primer and a J-beta primer mix characterized a second PCR of 7 to 11 cycles. Each cDNA molecule was tagged by a template-switch adaptor with 12 random nucleotides. In TCRdb, the 5' RACE reads were re-called with MiXCR into one record per CDR3 protein. The sample lists about 1.6 million distinct CDR3 sequences, about 32% occurring once. Germline CDR1 reads SGHDT; CDR2 reads YYEEEE. V shed 5 bases, J shed 3 bases, and the junction held 10 bases outside the gene matches. This CDR3 region has 15 residues. Donation came from healthy Caucasian individuals in Russia who were aged about 6 to 90.

The sample consisted of blood. This clonotype originated in a woman aged 25-40 years in good health. The chain employs TRBV5-6 and TRBJ1-1; 7 bases are shared with TRBD1. DNA for the CDR3: TGTGCCAGCAGGCAACTGGACAGGAGTGACACTGAAGCTTTCTTT. Encoded protein: CASRQLDRSDTEAFF.